Following are 22 T cell receptor beta chains from one sample sequenced in a study of blood T cell repertoires in COVID-19. The data were produced by immunoSEQ multiplex PCR, yet TCRdb's version contains in-frame clones alone and is incomplete. Of 70,000 to 95,000 clones listed, 90% to 95% are singletons. Sequencing used peripheral blood. These receptors originate from a human donor with active COVID-19. The donor label of this sample is uncertain.

This clone occurred once. The CDR3, as DNA: TGTGCCAGCAGCTTCGCTAGCGGGGGGGCGGGCGAGCAGTTCTTC. It codes for CASSFASGGAGEQFF. The chain couples TRBV5-4 to TRBJ2-1; 12 bases line up with TRBD2. Germline lookup yields CDR1 SGHNT and CDR2 YYREEE (reference sequence). The CDR3 runs to 15 residues. V lost 2 bases, J lost 10 bases, and 7 bases stayed unmatched. The whole variable domain, filled in from reference TRBV5-4 and TRBJ2-1, reads ETGVTQSPTHLIKTRGQQVTLRCSSQSGHNTVSWYQQALGQGPQFIFQYYREEENGRGNFPPRFSGLQFPNYSSELNVNALELDDSALYLCASSFASGGAGEQFFGPGTRLTVL.

This clone appeared once. The chain is built from TRBV28 and TRBJ2-5; 14 positions agree with TRBD2. CDR3 length equals 19 residues. The junction had 15 bases not matched to a gene; V was cut back by 4 bases and J by 5 bases. Germline V CDR1 and CDR2: MDHEN, SYDVKM. The CDR3 DNA reads TGTGCCAGCAGTTGGACGGGACTAGCGGGAGTAGTGATAGGGGAGACCCAGTACTTC. This encodes CASSWTGLAGVVIGETQYF.

Regarding this clone: Sequence at one end of the junction differs from germline and may be a read error. The chain has TRBV2 and TRBJ2-7; D is unclear. The V gene's germline CDR1 is SNHLY and CDR2 FYNNEI. The CDR3 covers 14 residues. Here the CDR3 DNA reads TGTGTCAGCAGTGAAGCGTCCATGTCCTACGAGCAGTACTTC. It translates to CVSSEASMSYEQYF.

The J gene is TRBJ2-7, the V gene TRBV5-5; D might be TRBD1 (6 bases). CDR3 length: 14 residues. Trimming cost V 4 bases and J 0 bases, with 11 bases left between them. The germline gives CDR1 SGHKS, CDR2 YYEKEE (reference sequence). The CDR3, as DNA: TGTGCCAGCAGCCTCGACAGGAGCTCCTACGAGCAGTACTTC. Translating it yields CASSLDRSSYEQYF.

This clone was detected a few times. V gene TRBV5-1 combines with J gene TRBJ2-7; TRBD1 is a possible D gene (6 bases). The CDR3 sequence is 14 residues long. V was pared by 0 bases and J by 2 bases, with 9 bases between. CDR1 is SGHRS, CDR2 YFSETQ, per germline. DNA of the CDR3: TGCGCCAGCAGCTTGGAGAACAGGGCCTACGAGCAGTACTTC. It specifies CASSLENRAYEQYF. Drawing the rest from reference TRBV5-1 and TRBJ2-7, the complete variable domain is KAGVTQTPRYLIKTRGQQVTLSCSPISGHRSVSWYQQTPGQGLQFLFEYFSETQRNKGNFPGRFSGRQFSNSRSEMNVSTLELGDSALYLCASSLENRAYEQYFGPGTRLTVT.

The chain uses TRBV28 and TRBJ2-5; D not resolved. The germline V and J ends were trimmed by 4 bases and 1 base, with 16 bases remaining between them. The CDR3 runs to 16 residues. Germline V lookup: CDR1 MDHEN, CDR2 SYDVKM. The CDR3 sequence is CASSSRSALPQETQYF. CDR3 DNA: TGTGCCAGCAGTTCGAGGTCGGCGCTACCCCAAGAGACCCAGTACTTC.

The chain employs TRBV28 and TRBJ1-1; maybe TRBD1 (6 bases). Germline V gene lookup returns CDR1 MDHEN and CDR2 SYDVKM. V was trimmed by 6 bases and J by 0 bases, leaving 20 bases between them. The CDR3 extends over 17 amino acids. The CDR3 protein is CASRYQGHLFLNTEAFF. DNA of the CDR3: TGTGCCAGCAGATACCAGGGGCACCTTTTTTTGAACACTGAAGCTTTCTTT.

V usage is TRBV27 and J usage is TRBJ1-3; maybe TRBD1 (6 bases). Germline CDR1 and CDR2: MNHEY and SMNVEV (reference sequence). The CDR3 is made up of 15 amino acids. Trimming stripped 7 bases from V and 2 bases from J, with 15 bases between. CDR3 bases: TGTGCCAGCATGTCGGGGGGCGTACCTGGAAACACCATATATTTT. Translated, it gives CASMSGGVPGNTIYF.

The chain joins TRBV19 to TRBJ1-6, with no clear D. Between the trimmed V and J ends, which lost 9 bases and 6 bases, there was a span of 21 bases. Germline loops: CDR1 LNHDA, CDR2 SQIVND (reference sequence). This CDR3 spans 16 amino acids. CDR3 sequence reads: CARPSRIGSTNSPLHF. As DNA, the CDR3 is TGTGCCAGACCATCCCGCATCGGGTCCACTAATTCACCCCTCCACTTT.

Here the CDR3 reads CASSASGTGGAEAFF. CDR3 in DNA: TGTGCCAGCAGCGCGTCCGGGACAGGGGGGGCTGAAGCTTTCTTT. The J gene is TRBJ1-1, the V gene TRBV9; 11 bases are shared with TRBD1. The J segment lost 6 bases and the V segment lost 3 bases, leaving 7 bases of the junction unmatched. CDR1 and CDR2 (germline): SGDLS, YYNGEE. CDR3 length: 15 residues.

The genes are TRBV5-1 and TRBJ2-7, with 7 bases identical to TRBD1. Trimming removed 3 bases from V and 1 base from J; junction bases left unmatched: 10. Germline values: CDR1 SGHRS, CDR2 YFSETQ. The CDR3 has 16 residues. CDR3 nucleotide sequence: TGCGCCAGCAGCTACCCATCGGGACAGAAATCCTACGAGCAGTACTTC. This codes for CASSYPSGQKSYEQYF.

This sequence joins TRBV18 and TRBJ2-5; 11 positions agree with TRBD2. This CDR3 contains 16 residues. In germline, CDR1 is KGHSH, CDR2 LQKENI. With 6 bases clipped from V and 4 bases from J, the junction kept 10 bases outside the gene matches. For the CDR3, the DNA is TGTGCCAGCTCTCCTCTAGCGGGGGGCCCCGGAGAGACCCAGTACTTC. Translated, it gives CASSPLAGGPGETQYF.

This sequence joins TRBV28 and TRBJ2-3, with 10 positions matching TRBD2. Germline trimming cut 6 bases from V and 0 bases from J; bases unmatched to any gene: 9. Germline lookup yields CDR1 MDHEN and CDR2 SYDVKM. CDR3 length: 17 residues. DNA for the CDR3: TGTGCCAGCAGGGGCACTCAACTAGCGGGAAGCACAGATACGCAGTATTTT. Translating gives CASRGTQLAGSTDTQYF. Full variable domain (remainder filled in from reference TRBV28 and TRBJ2-3): DVKVTQSSRYLVKRTGEKVFLECVQDMDHENMFWYRQDPGLGLRLIYFSYDVKMKEKGDIPEGYSVSREKKERFSLILESASTNQTSMYLCASRGTQLAGSTDTQYFGPGTRLTVL.

The chain has TRBV19 and TRBJ2-7, with D tentatively TRBD2 (6 bases). This CDR3 region has 15 residues. The germline CDR1 and CDR2 sequences are LNHDA and SQIVND (reference sequence). The V end lost 2 bases, the J end lost 2 bases, and 13 bases lay between the germline ends. DNA of the CDR3: TGTGCCAGTAGTATATCATGGGAGGACACCTACGAGCAGTACTTC. Amino acids: CASSISWEDTYEQYF.

This chain connects TRBV5-4 to TRBJ2-1; D is unresolved. CDR3 size: 15 residues. The V gene lost 3 bases and the J gene lost 4 bases, with 14 bases spanning the gap. Germline-derived CDR1 and CDR2 are SGHNT and YYREEE (reference sequence). The CDR3 coding sequence is TGTGCCAGCAGCTCCCCTGAATTGGCTTACAATGAGCAGTTCTTC. This encodes CASSSPELAYNEQFF.

The chain joins TRBV28 to TRBJ1-6; D gene uncertain. Germline V gene lookup returns CDR1 MDHEN and CDR2 SYDVKM. The CDR3 consists of 14 residues. Trimming left V 3 bases short and J 6 bases short, with 9 bases between. In nucleotides, the CDR3 is TGTGCCAGCAGTTTTGGTGTCAGTAATTCACCCCTCCACTTT. Translated, it gives CASSFGVSNSPLHF.

The chain couples TRBV14 to TRBJ2-1; D is unclear. The CDR3 is 15 residues long. V was shortened by 1 base and J by 0 bases, with 7 bases between the two germline ends. Germline-derived CDR1 and CDR2 are SGHDN and FVKESK. CDR3 region: CASSQVESSYNEQFF. The CDR3 nucleotides read TGTGCCAGCAGCCAAGTAGAGAGCTCCTACAATGAGCAGTTCTTC.

The chain links TRBV7-2 to TRBJ2-5, with 7 bases fitting TRBD1. The germline V gene has CDR1 SGHTA and CDR2 FQGNSA. The trim removed 0 bases at V and 0 bases at J, leaving 4 bases unmatched. The CDR3 extends over 16 amino acids. CDR3 sequence (DNA): TGTGCCAGCAGCTTAGCCCTGGGACAGAACCAAGAGACCCAGTACTTC. Amino acids: CASSLALGQNQETQYF.

In DNA form, the CDR3 reads TGTGCCAGCAGCTTAGGTGGGACTAGCGCTAATGAGCAGTTCTTC. Amino acid sequence: CASSLGGTSANEQFF. The V call is TRBV7-2, the J call TRBJ2-1; 10 nucleotides line up with TRBD2. The CDR3 loop spans 15 amino acids. Germline V gene sequence: CDR1 SGHTA, CDR2 FQGNSA. The trim removed 1 base at V and 7 bases at J, leaving 4 bases unmatched.

This clone was recorded a few times. V and J are TRBV9 and TRBJ1-3, with 7 bases identical to TRBD1. The germline gives CDR1 SGDLS, CDR2 YYNGEE. The CDR3 is made up of 16 amino acids. With V trimmed by 4 bases and J by 2 bases, 9 bases remained unmatched. The CDR3 protein is CASSSKGQRPGNTIYF. The CDR3 nucleotides read TGTGCCAGCAGCTCCAAGGGACAGCGACCTGGAAACACCATATATTTT.

The genes are TRBV7-9 and TRBJ1-1, with D perhaps matching TRBD1 (5 bases). Looked up from germline, CDR1 is SEHNR and CDR2 is FQNEAQ (reference sequence). Trimming cost V 4 bases and J 0 bases, with 12 bases left between them. There are 15 residues in the CDR3. CDR3: CASSSLRGMNTEAFF. In nucleotides, the CDR3 is TGTGCCAGCAGCTCGCTTCGGGGGATGAACACTGAAGCTTTCTTT.

J is TRBJ1-3 and V is TRBV2; 9 bases map to TRBD1. J gave up 0 bases and V 6 bases, and 6 bases lay outside the gene matches. CDR1 is SNHLY, CDR2 FYNNEI, per germline. The length of the CDR3 is 16 residues. The CDR3 nucleotides read TGTGCCAGCAGGAGGGACAGGGCCCCCTCTGGAAACACCATATATTTT. This encodes CASRRDRAPSGNTIYF.